This T cell receptor beta chain is drawn from a study of T cell clonotyping in hematopoietic cell transplantation. V gave up 5 bases and J gave up 3 bases, with 7 bases separating them. The CDR3 sequence is 12 residues long. CDR1 and CDR2 (germline): MDHEN, SYDVKM. TCRdb's table, derived via immunoSEQ multiplex PCR, lists solely in-frame clones and lacks some. The sample lists 5,500 to 7,500 clones; roughly nine tenths were seen once. Samples: about 28 days before transplant, then days 30, 100 and 180 after. The receptor comes from a female patient aged 45-65 years who had an allogeneic stem cell transplant from an unrelated donor, so the T cells may come from the graft donor. Some clones in this sample may be carry-over from other donors' samples. Sequenced here: peripheral blood mononuclear cells, sampled 180 days after allogeneic stem cell transplant. This chain joins TRBV28 and TRBJ2-5, with D maybe TRBD2 (6 bases). The CDR3 DNA reads as TGTGCCAGCAGTGGGGGGAAAGAGACCCAGTACTTC. It yields the protein CASSGGKETQYF.